This entry describes one T cell receptor beta chain. As yet, its antigen is unknown. This table comes from immunoSEQ multiplex PCR, and its TCRdb copy is limited to in-frame clones, with some not included. The sample comprises about 52,000 clones, 86% of which are singletons, and around 2.8% rests with the top ten. The sample originates from a study of T cells after posttransplantation cyclophosphamide. Study-level results: Later blood repertoires were often dominated by clones from the donor CD8+ memory compartment. Tissue-infiltrating T cells from skin or gut overlapped little with blood T cells.

CDR1 and CDR2 (germline): LNHDA, SQIVND (reference sequence). With 4 bases clipped from V and 5 bases from J, the junction kept 9 bases outside the gene matches. The CDR3 spans 15 residues. Sequenced sample: PBMCs. J is TRBJ1-2 and V is TRBV19; 8 bases match TRBD1. This clonotype originated in a man between 25 and 39 years old with a blood cancer, CMV-positive, and with a related stem cell donor. The CDR3 loop is CASSTPDREWYGYTF. CDR3 DNA: TGTGCCAGTAGTACCCCGGACAGGGAGTGGTATGGCTACACCTTC.